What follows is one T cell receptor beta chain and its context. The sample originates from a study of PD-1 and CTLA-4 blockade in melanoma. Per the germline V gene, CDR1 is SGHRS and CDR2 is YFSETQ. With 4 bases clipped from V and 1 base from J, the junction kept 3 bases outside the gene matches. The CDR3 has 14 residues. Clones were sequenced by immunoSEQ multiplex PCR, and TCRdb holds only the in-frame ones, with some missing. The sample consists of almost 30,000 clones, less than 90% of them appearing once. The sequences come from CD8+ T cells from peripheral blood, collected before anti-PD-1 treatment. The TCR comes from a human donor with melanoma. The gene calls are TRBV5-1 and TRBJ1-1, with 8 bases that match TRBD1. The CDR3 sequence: CASSDRGSNTEAFF. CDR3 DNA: TGCGCCAGCAGCGACAGGGGCTCGAACACTGAAGCTTTCTTT.